Listed below are T cell receptor beta chains from one sample, sequenced in a study of cytomegalovirus exposure and HLA in healthy donors. Profiled with immunoSEQ multiplex PCR; TCRdb holds only in-frame clones, not every one. The data hold approximately 110,000 clones, with about 80% observed a single time. The sample consisted of PBMCs. All receptors derive from a woman aged 40-49 years in good health and CMV-seronegative. Both conserved end residues are part of each CDR3. A D gene is named only where the DNA matches it firmly. Rows give clone size only sometimes, using once, few, many, or a class for an expanded clone.

cdr3_length	v_call	d_call	clone_size	j_call	cdr3_aa	cdr3_nt
18	TRBV10-1	TRBD2	NA	TRBJ2-1	CASSSSGRAGGSYNEQFF	TGCGCCAGCAGTTCTAGCGGGAGGGCCGGAGGATCCTACAATGAGCAGTTCTTC
18	TRBV21-1	NA	NA	TRBJ1-6	CASSKTRRDRVCSSPLHF	TGTGCCAGCAGCAAAACACGCCGGGACAGGGTATGTAGTTCACCCCTCCACTTT
17	TRBV27	TRBD1	NA	TRBJ2-7	CASRQGDGAPKTYEQYF	TGTGCCAGCAGGCAGGGGGATGGGGCCCCGAAGACCTACGAGCAGTACTTC
16	TRBV5-1	NA	once	TRBJ1-3	CASSPDSPSSGNTIYF	TGCGCCAGCAGCCCGGACAGCCCGAGCTCTGGAAACACCATATATTTT
15	TRBV19	NA	NA	TRBJ2-3	CASSKGGGLTDTQYF	TGTGCCAGTAGTAAAGGCGGGGGCCTCACAGATACGCAGTATTTT
14	TRBV19	TRBD1	NA	TRBJ2-5	CASSPGTAQETQYF	TGTGCCAGTAGTCCGGGGACAGCCCAAGAGACCCAGTACTTC
15	TRBV29-1	TRBD1	NA	TRBJ1-5	CSVEATGRRNQPQHF	TGCAGCGTTGAGGCGACAGGGAGAAGGAATCAGCCCCAGCATTTT
15	TRBV7-2	NA	NA	TRBJ2-2	CASSYARGFPGELFF	TGTGCCAGCAGCTATGCCAGGGGCTTCCCCGGGGAGCTGTTTTTT
13	TRBV19	NA	NA	TRBJ2-2	CASSLKRTGELFF	TGTGCCAGTAGTTTGAAGCGAACCGGGGAGCTGTTTTTT
13	TRBV2	TRBD2	NA	TRBJ2-1	CASGLAGYNEQFF	TGTGCCAGCGGACTAGCGGGTTACAATGAGCAGTTCTTC
16	TRBV7-8	TRBD1	NA	TRBJ2-3	CASTSGQGNLGDTQYF	TGTGCCAGCACCTCCGGACAGGGAAATTTGGGAGATACGCAGTATTTT
14	TRBV19	NA	few	TRBJ1-2	CAAEARGGNYGYTF	TGTGCCGCAGAGGCGCGGGGGGGAAACTATGGCTACACCTTC
15	TRBV29-1	TRBD1	NA	TRBJ1-1	CSVGDRGSGYAEAFF	TGCAGCGTAGGCGACAGGGGATCGGGGTACGCTGAAGCTTTCTTT
14	TRBV28	TRBD2	once	TRBJ2-7	CASSPGTSGYEQYF	TGTGCCAGCAGCCCCGGGACTAGCGGATACGAGCAGTACTTC
16	TRBV10-1	TRBD2	NA	TRBJ2-5	CASSERLAGAKETQYF	TGCGCCAGCAGTGAGAGGCTAGCGGGGGCAAAAGAGACCCAGTACTTC
19	TRBV9	TRBD1	NA	TRBJ2-2	CASSERGTGGSENTGELFF	TGTGCCAGCAGCGAGCGAGGGACAGGGGGCAGTGAGAACACCGGGGAGCTGTTTTTT
14	TRBV7-2	NA	NA	TRBJ1-5	CASSYPGGNQPQHF	TGTGCCAGCAGCTACCCCGGGGGCAATCAGCCCCAGCATTTT
13	TRBV29-1	TRBD1	NA	TRBJ1-1	CSVGQGRDTEAFF	TGCAGCGTTGGACAGGGACGGGACACTGAAGCTTTCTTT
15	TRBV28	NA	NA	TRBJ1-1	CASSLLSGTTYEAFF	TGTGCCAGCAGCCTCCTCTCGGGGACAACATATGAAGCTTTCTTT
13	TRBV5-1	NA	NA	TRBJ2-1	CASSYSPYNEQFF	TGCGCCAGCAGCTATAGCCCCTACAATGAGCAGTTCTTC
13	TRBV6-5	NA	few	TRBJ1-1	CASKQGRDTEAFF	TGTGCCAGCAAGCAGGGGCGGGACACTGAAGCTTTCTTT
17	TRBV11-2	NA	once	TRBJ1-5	CASSPLGGGFGNQPQHF	TGTGCCAGCAGCCCTCTCGGGGGGGGGTTCGGCAATCAGCCCCAGCATTTT
14	TRBV19	NA	NA	TRBJ2-7	CASSIVPAPGEQYF	TGTGCCAGTAGTATAGTCCCTGCCCCAGGAGAGCAGTACTTC
14	TRBV5-1	NA	NA	TRBJ2-7	CASSLVGQVYEQYF	TGCGCCAGCAGCTTGGTGGGGCAGGTCTACGAGCAGTACTTC
14	TRBV5-4	NA	NA	TRBJ2-4	CASSYGTAENIQYF	TGTGCCAGCAGCTACGGGACTGCCGAAAACATTCAGTACTTC
13	TRBV28	NA	NA	TRBJ1-5	CASTLGPVRSQHF	TGTGCCAGCACCCTAGGCCCCGTTCGGTCCCAGCATTTT
15	TRBV7-2	NA	NA	TRBJ1-4	CASSLERGTNEKLFF	TGTGCCAGCAGCTTAGAGAGGGGGACTAATGAAAAACTGTTTTTT
15	TRBV7-9	NA	NA	TRBJ1-2	CASSPYISPNYGYTF	TGTGCCAGCAGCCCTTACATATCTCCTAACTATGGCTACACCTTC
16	TRBV4-2	TRBD2	NA	TRBJ2-1	CASSQEGTSGNNEQFF	TGTGCCAGCAGCCAAGAAGGAACTAGCGGTAACAATGAGCAGTTCTTC
15	TRBV6-5	NA	NA	TRBJ2-2	CASRSGTLNTGELFF	TGTGCCAGCAGGTCCGGGACACTGAACACCGGGGAGCTGTTTTTT
12	TRBV7-2	NA	NA	TRBJ2-5	CASTNPGRTQYF	TGTGCCAGCACCAACCCTGGGAGGACCCAGTACTTC
14	TRBV5-1	NA	NA	TRBJ1-1	CASSLLEENTEAFF	TGCGCCAGCAGCTTGCTCGAGGAAAACACTGAAGCTTTCTTT
14	TRBV7-2	NA	NA	TRBJ1-2	CASSLSTANYGYTF	TGTGCCAGCAGCTTATCAACAGCAAACTATGGCTACACCTTC
15	TRBV6-5	NA	few	TRBJ2-7	CASSYVVAGANEQYF	TGTGCCAGCAGTTACGTAGTGGCAGGGGCGAACGAGCAGTACTTC
13	TRBV28	TRBD1	NA	TRBJ1-1	CASTWTGVTEAFF	TGTGCCAGCACCTGGACAGGGGTAACTGAAGCTTTCTTT
15	TRBV4-3	NA	few	TRBJ1-1	CASTEGQFLNTEAFF	TGCGCCAGCACCGAAGGACAGTTTTTGAACACTGAAGCTTTCTTT
14	TRBV7-6	TRBD1	NA	TRBJ2-5	CASSSPDRAETQYF	TGTGCCAGCAGCTCGCCCGACAGGGCAGAGACCCAGTACTTC
18	TRBV7-9	TRBD1	few	TRBJ1-1	CASSVVQGAPKENTEAFF	TGTGCCAGCAGCGTAGTACAGGGGGCCCCAAAAGAAAACACTGAAGCTTTCTTT
15	TRBV27	TRBD2	NA	TRBJ2-3	CASSPGLAGRDTQYF	TGTGCCAGCAGCCCCGGACTAGCGGGGAGGGATACGCAGTATTTT
15	TRBV4-3	NA	NA	TRBJ1-1	CASSQEATGNTEAFF	TGCGCCAGCAGCCAAGAGGCCACGGGGAACACTGAAGCTTTCTTT
15	TRBV4-3	NA	NA	TRBJ1-2	CASSPNSEGLGGYTF	TGCGCCAGCAGCCCTAATTCCGAGGGCCTTGGGGGCTACACCTTC
14	TRBV5-1	TRBD1	NA	TRBJ2-2	CASSLAGTVGELFF	TGCGCCAGCAGCTTGGCCGGGACAGTAGGGGAGCTGTTTTTT
13	TRBV7-9	NA	few	TRBJ2-1	CASSPRGGGEQFF	TGTGCCAGCAGCCCCCGGGGAGGTGGCGAGCAGTTCTTC
15	TRBV4-3	NA	NA	TRBJ1-5	CASSQGQASNQPQHF	TGCGCCAGCAGCCAAGGCCAGGCTAGCAATCAGCCCCAGCATTTT
13	TRBV6-1	TRBD1	NA	TRBJ1-3	CASGTGGGNTIYF	TGTGCCAGCGGGACAGGGGGTGGAAACACCATATATTTT
17	TRBV18	TRBD1	NA	TRBJ2-2	CASSPFAQGANAGELFF	TGTGCCAGCTCACCATTCGCACAGGGGGCTAACGCCGGGGAGCTGTTTTTT
15	TRBV5-8	NA	NA	TRBJ1-3	CASSLAVVSGNTIYF	TGTGCCAGCAGCTTGGCCGTCGTCTCTGGAAACACCATATATTTT
16	TRBV5-1	TRBD1	once	TRBJ1-4	CASSLEGTGEGEKLFF	TGCGCCAGCAGCTTGGAGGGGACAGGGGAAGGCGAAAAACTGTTTTTT
16	TRBV4-2	NA	NA	TRBJ1-5	CASSQDLAQGFQPQHF	TGTGCCAGCAGCCAAGATTTGGCGCAGGGTTTTCAGCCCCAGCATTTT
14	TRBV5-4	TRBD1	NA	TRBJ1-1	CASSTGQGYTEAFF	TGTGCCAGCAGCACTGGACAGGGGTACACTGAAGCTTTCTTT
15	TRBV19	NA	NA	TRBJ2-3	CASSLQGIGTDTQYF	TGTGCCAGTAGTCTACAGGGAATAGGCACAGATACGCAGTATTTT
13	TRBV19	NA	once	TRBJ2-1	CASSMGAYNEQFF	TGTGCCAGTAGCATGGGAGCGTACAATGAGCAGTTCTTC
16	TRBV6-5	TRBD1	once	TRBJ1-6	CASSYVAGTGDSPLHF	TGTGCCAGCAGTTACGTTGCCGGGACAGGGGATTCACCCCTCCACTTT
14	TRBV30	NA	NA	TRBJ1-3	CAWSVGGVGNTIYF	TGTGCCTGGAGTGTAGGGGGGGTAGGAAACACCATATATTTT
15	TRBV7-9	TRBD1	NA	TRBJ2-1	CSSSLGTGKYNEQFF	TGTTCCAGCAGCTTAGGGACAGGGAAATACAATGAGCAGTTCTTC
14	TRBV7-6	NA	once	TRBJ2-1	CASGRTMGPGEQFF	TGTGCCAGCGGACGGACAATGGGGCCCGGCGAGCAGTTCTTC
16	TRBV27	NA	NA	TRBJ2-7	CASSLSRASGSYEQYF	TGTGCCAGCAGTTTATCCAGGGCCAGTGGGTCCTACGAGCAGTACTTC